The sample holds a few counts of the clone carrying this T cell receptor beta chain. Its target is not known. The data were taken from a study of T cell repertoires in cytomegalovirus infection. The wider study: The authors relied on CMV epitopes, both recently identified HLA-C-restricted and well-studied HLA-B-restricted. Carrying CMV and the relevant HLA type showed in public TCR beta signatures.

CDR3 length: 14 residues. V gave up 8 bases and J gave up 0 bases, with 10 bases separating them. Per germline, CDR1 MNHEY and CDR2 SMNVEV (reference sequence). TCRdb re-called the reads through MiXCR, storing one row per CDR3 protein. The sample yields 70,000 to 95,000 distinct CDR3 sequences, over 25% seen once. The clonotype comes from a human donor in good health (CMV status not recorded). Some clones in this sample may be carry-over from other donors' samples. V is TRBV27 and J is TRBJ2-2; D remains unclear. The specimen comprised CD8+ T cells from cultured PBMCs, sampled from culture after CMV antigen stimulation. The CDR3 reads CASRLVPNTGELFF. The CDR3 DNA follows: TGTGCCAGCCGCCTAGTCCCGAACACCGGGGAGCTGTTTTTT.